Each of the 7 T cell receptor beta chains below was sequenced from the same sample in a study of beta chain features in type 1 diabetes. TCRB transcripts that were expressed got sequenced, as all of the isolated RNA had been reverse transcribed. Sequenced by immunoSEQ multiplex PCR; TCRdb stores in-frame clones only, minus some. The sample records 900,000 or so clones, roughly 15% being singletons. The source material was naive CD4+ T cells from blood. Source of these receptors: a woman aged 18-29 years in good health.

This sequence joins TRBV6-5 and TRBJ1-1; tentative D call: TRBD1 (5 bases). This CDR3 is 13 amino acids long. Trimming took 5 bases from V and 1 from J, leaving 8 bases between them. CDR1 is MNHEY and CDR2 is SVGAGI in the germline V gene. The CDR3 region has the DNA TGTGCCAGCAGTCCGGGGCGGAACACTGAAGCTTTCTTT. It is translated as CASSPGRNTEAFF.

Only a few counts were recorded for this clone. This chain links TRBV4-1 with TRBJ2-1; TRBD2 is a possible D gene (6 bases). The CDR3 runs 17 residues. V lost 1 base to trimming and J lost 5 bases, with 18 bases between them. Germline V gives CDR1 MGHRA, CDR2 YSYEKL. The CDR3 DNA sequence: TGCGCCAGCAGCCAAGGACTTGCGCGGGATAGGGACAATGAGCAGTTCTTC. Its translation is CASSQGLARDRDNEQFF.

Only a few counts were recorded for this clone. This chain links TRBV6-4 with TRBJ2-3; D is unclear. This CDR3 spans 14 amino acids. Germline CDR1 and CDR2: MRHNA and SNTAGT. V was clipped by 2 bases and J by 6 bases, with 12 bases between them. In DNA, the CDR3 is TGTGCCAGCAGTGACGGGCACAGTTCGGATACGCAGTATTTT. Protein: CASSDGHSSDTQYF.

This clone was observed a few times. J is TRBJ1-5 and V is TRBV6-1, with D possibly matching TRBD1 (6 bases). The CDR3 runs to 15 residues. Trimming removed 3 bases at V and 3 bases at J, with 12 bases between. Germline CDR1 MNHNS, CDR2 SASEGT. The DNA of the CDR3 is TGTGCCAGCAGTGAGGCGACAGGCCACAATCAGCCCCAGCATTTT. Encoded protein: CASSEATGHNQPQHF.

V is TRBV9 and J is TRBJ2-6; the D gene is possibly TRBD2 (5 bases). Germline values: CDR1 SGDLS, CDR2 YYNGEE. The V end was cut by 3 bases, the J end by 4 bases, with 14 bases between. This CDR3 has 16 amino acids. The CDR3: CASSGPGVSGANVLTF. The CDR3 DNA sequence: TGTGCCAGCAGCGGACCCGGGGTTTCCGGGGCCAACGTCCTGACTTTC. The complete variable domain, with remaining parts taken from reference TRBV9 and TRBJ2-6, reads DSGVTQTPKHLITATGQRVTLRCSPRSGDLSVYWYQQSLDQGLQFLIQYYNGEERAKGNILERFSAQQFPDLHSELNLSSLELGDSALYFCASSGPGVSGANVLTFGAGSRLTVL.

This clone was picked up a small number of times. An end of the junction does not agree with germline; a read error may underlie this. This rearrangement joins TRBV18 to TRBJ2-1; D gene ambiguous. CDR1 is KGHSH and CDR2 is LQKENI in the germline V gene. This CDR3 is built from 16 residues. CDR3 sequence (DNA): TGTGCCAGCTCGCCACGCGGCAGCAGGATTTACAATGAGCAGTTCTTC. It codes for CASSPRGSRIYNEQFF.

The table lists this clone with a few counts. The J gene is TRBJ2-1, the V gene TRBV27, with 9 positions matching TRBD2. CDR3 length: 15 amino acids. The germline V gene encodes CDR1 MNHEY and CDR2 SMNVEV (reference sequence). J lost 9 bases, V lost 2 bases, and 8 bases had no gene match. CDR3 DNA sequence: TGTGCCAGCAGTTTAGCGGGAGGGCAATCCGGTGAGCAGTTCTTC. Residues: CASSLAGGQSGEQFF.